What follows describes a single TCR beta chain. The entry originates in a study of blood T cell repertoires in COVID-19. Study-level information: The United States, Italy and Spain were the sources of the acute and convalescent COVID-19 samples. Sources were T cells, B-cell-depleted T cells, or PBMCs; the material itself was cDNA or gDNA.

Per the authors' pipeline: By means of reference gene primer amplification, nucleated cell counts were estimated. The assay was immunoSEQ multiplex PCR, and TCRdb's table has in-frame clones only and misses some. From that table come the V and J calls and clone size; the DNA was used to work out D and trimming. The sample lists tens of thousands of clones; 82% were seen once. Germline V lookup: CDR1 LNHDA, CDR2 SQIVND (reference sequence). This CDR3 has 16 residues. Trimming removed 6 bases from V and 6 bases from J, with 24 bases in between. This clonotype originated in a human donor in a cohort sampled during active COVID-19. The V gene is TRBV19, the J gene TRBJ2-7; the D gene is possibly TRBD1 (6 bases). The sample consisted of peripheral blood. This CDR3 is CASRLEDSSLTGEQYF. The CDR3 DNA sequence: TGTGCCAGTAGGCTAGAGGACAGTTCTTTAACGGGCGAGCAGTACTTC.